This entry lists 22 T cell receptor beta chains sequenced from one sample in a study of Graves' ophthalmopathy and Graves' hyperthyroidism. TCR beta CDR3 regions were amplified from RNA transcripts. First-round RT-PCR used HTBI primers; second-round multiplex PCR followed. TCRdb recomputed calls from the multiplex PCR reads with MiXCR, one row per CDR3 protein. Seen here are roughly 350,000 distinct CDR3 sequences, approximately 17% observed once, and the top ten hold roughly 2.4%. The specimen sequenced was peripheral blood. These TCRs come from an adult woman with stable Graves' hyperthyroidism.

The V call is TRBV7-2, the J call TRBJ2-5, with 9 nucleotides matching TRBD2. The germline V gene has CDR1 SGHTA and CDR2 FQGNSA. There are 14 residues in the CDR3. V was clipped by 1 base and J by 6 bases; unmatched bases: 3. The CDR3 region is CASSLGLAGQTQYF. CDR3 DNA sequence: TGTGCCAGCAGCTTAGGTCTAGCGGGGCAGACCCAGTACTTC.

At least ten counts were recorded for this clonotype. The chain's CDR3 is CASSPWTSGPYEQYF. Written as DNA, the CDR3 is TGTGCCAGCAGTCCGTGGACTAGCGGTCCCTACGAGCAGTACTTC. The chain links TRBV2 to TRBJ2-7, with 10 nucleotides matching TRBD2. V was pared by 5 bases and J by 2 bases, with 6 bases of the junction left unmatched. The CDR3 totals 15 residues. The germline V gene has CDR1 SNHLY and CDR2 FYNNEI.

Ten or more counts support this clonotype. The rearrangement joins TRBV11-2 to TRBJ2-5; 8 nucleotides match TRBD2. The junction had 6 bases not matched to a gene; V was cut back by 8 bases and J by 1 base. Germline loops: CDR1 SGHAT, CDR2 FQNNGV. This CDR3 region has 14 residues. The CDR3 nucleotides are TGTGCCAGCCGCGGGACTAGGGGCCAAGAGACCCAGTACTTC. Encoded protein: CASRGTRGQETQYF.

V gene TRBV30 combines with J gene TRBJ1-5, with 7 bases fitting TRBD1. Germline loops: CDR1 GTSNPN, CDR2 SVGIG (reference sequence). CDR3 length: 16 amino acids. J gave up 3 bases and V 1 base, and 9 bases lay outside the gene matches. CDR3 sequence reads: CAWSAPRTGANQPQHF. CDR3 DNA: TGTGCCTGGAGTGCCCCCCGAACAGGGGCCAATCAGCCCCAGCATTTT.

This clonotype was counted at least ten times. The rearrangement joins TRBV6-5 to TRBJ2-1; TRBD2 matches at 9 bases. The CDR3 spans 15 residues. Germline loops: CDR1 MNHEY, CDR2 SVGAGI. V trimming: 2 bases; J trimming: 8 bases; junction bases outside the gene matches: 7. CDR3: CASSYVGAGGHEQFF. CDR3 bases: TGTGCCAGCAGTTACGTCGGAGCGGGAGGACATGAGCAGTTCTTC.

In its sample, this clonotype was seen many times. This chain uses TRBV20-1 with TRBJ1-2; tentatively, D is TRBD1 (6 bases). V shed 5 bases and J shed 4 bases, with 23 bases lying between them. The germline CDR1 and CDR2 sequences are DFQATT and SNEGSKA (reference sequence). This CDR3 spans 16 amino acids. CDR3 sequence reads: CSAPYGNGGRGYGYTF. The CDR3 DNA reads TGCAGTGCTCCCTACGGTAACGGGGGGCGAGGCTATGGCTACACCTTC.

This clonotype was counted at least ten times. The chain has TRBV7-6 and TRBJ2-2; the D gene is possibly TRBD2 (6 bases). From germline, CDR1 is SGHVS and CDR2 FNYEAQ. Trimming took off 6 bases at V and 0 bases at J, with 14 bases between the two ends. The CDR3 runs to 16 residues. CDR3 protein: CASSLMASANTGELFF. CDR3 bases: TGTGCCAGCAGTCTAATGGCTAGCGCGAACACCGGGGAGCTGTTTTTT.

This clonotype occurred many times. The CDR3: CASSLRGRGDTGELFF. CDR3 sequence (DNA): TGTGCCAGCAGTTTACGCGGGAGGGGGGACACCGGGGAGCTGTTTTTT. This chain links TRBV12-3 or TRBV12-4 with TRBJ2-2; 9 bases agree with TRBD2. V trimming: 2 bases; J trimming: 3 bases; junction bases outside the gene matches: 4. The CDR3 covers 16 residues.

The V gene is TRBV7-9, the J gene TRBJ1-6; 10 nucleotides line up with TRBD1. CDR1 SEHNR and CDR2 FQNEAQ come from the germline V gene (reference sequence). There are 16 residues in the CDR3. The trim removed 1 base at V and 7 bases at J, leaving 4 bases unmatched. DNA for the CDR3: TGTGCCAGCAGCTTAGAGACAGGGGGCCCGAATTCACCCCTCCACTTT. It codes for CASSLETGGPNSPLHF.

This clonotype was seen many times. This sequence joins TRBV25-1 and TRBJ2-5; D remains ambiguous. Between the trimmed V and J ends, which lost 7 bases and 5 bases, there was a span of 5 bases. The CDR3 runs to 10 residues. Germline CDR1 MGHDK, CDR2 SYGVNS. The CDR3: CASNLETQYF. The DNA of the CDR3 is TGTGCCAGCAATTTGGAGACCCAGTACTTC.

This clonotype came up a few times. This rearrangement joins TRBV5-1 to TRBJ1-1; a weak D match, TRBD1 (5 bases). Trimming removed 1 base at V and 5 bases at J, with 18 bases between. The CDR3 covers 16 residues. Germline-derived CDR1 and CDR2 are SGHRS and YFSETQ. CDR3 amino acids: CASSLRAGAGLTEAFF. The CDR3, as DNA: TGCGCCAGCAGCTTGAGGGCCGGGGCGGGTTTGACTGAAGCTTTCTTT.

This clonotype occurred once. The chain uses TRBV6-5 and TRBJ2-2; D gene ambiguous. Per the germline V gene, CDR1 is MNHEY and CDR2 is SVGAGI. V lost 4 bases, J lost 7 bases, and 7 bases lay in between. This CDR3 has 12 amino acids. CDR3 region: CASSSSVGELFF. In DNA, the CDR3 is TGTGCCAGCAGTTCTTCCGTCGGGGAGCTGTTTTTT.

In this sample, this clonotype turned up many times. This chain links TRBV28 with TRBJ2-7, with 12 positions matching TRBD2. The J segment lost 5 bases and the V segment lost 3 bases, leaving 5 bases of the junction unmatched. CDR1 and CDR2 (germline): MDHEN, SYDVKM. This CDR3 has 15 residues. CDR3 sequence (DNA): TGTGCCAGCAGTTTGCTAGCGGGAGGGCCTAACGAGCAGTACTTC. Translating it yields CASSLLAGGPNEQYF.

In its sample, this clonotype was seen many times. The chain uses TRBV24-1 and TRBJ2-5; no clear D. Germline CDR1 KGHDR, CDR2 SFDVKD. Trimming took off 4 bases at V and 3 bases at J, with 17 bases between the two ends. This CDR3 is built from 16 residues. CDR3 nucleotides: TGTGCCACCAGTGAAGGGCGACACGTACTCGAAGAGACCCAGTACTTC. Protein sequence: CATSEGRHVLEETQYF.

This clonotype was seen more than once but under ten times. CDR3 bases: TGTGCCAGCTCACCAGTTCGGGGGTTCGACGAGCAGTACTTC. It is translated as CASSPVRGFDEQYF. The V gene is TRBV18, the J gene TRBJ2-7; TRBD2 might be the D (6 bases). The CDR3 is 14 residues long. V lost 2 bases and J 5 bases, leaving 13 bases between the germline ends. Per germline, CDR1 KGHSH and CDR2 LQKENI.

This clonotype was recorded a few times. J is TRBJ1-2 and V is TRBV6-5, with D unclear. The CDR3 is 13 amino acids. Germline V lookup: CDR1 MNHEY, CDR2 SVGAGI. The V end was cut by 3 bases, the J end by 4 bases, with 9 bases between. CDR3 DNA sequence: TGTGCCAGCAGTTATCAACAGAGCTATGGCTACACCTTC. Encoded protein: CASSYQQSYGYTF.

This clonotype was counted only a few times. The junction shows a germline mismatch at one end, possibly a read error. This chain joins TRBV7-2 and TRBJ2-4, with D tentatively TRBD1 (6 bases). Germline values: CDR1 SGHTA, CDR2 FQGNSA. The CDR3 totals 14 residues. CDR3 loop: CASSTSTGPNIKYF. The CDR3 region has the DNA TGTGCCAGCAGCACCTCGACAGGTCCAAACATTAAGTACTTC.

This clonotype was observed many times. The chain recombines TRBV5-1 with TRBJ2-3, with 7 nucleotides matching TRBD2. CDR3 size: 16 residues. Germline CDR1 and CDR2: SGHRS and YFSETQ. V was clipped by 0 bases and J by 5 bases; unmatched bases: 9. CDR3 sequence reads: CASSLAGRELLDTQYF. Written as DNA, the CDR3 is TGCGCCAGCAGCTTGGCCGGGCGGGAGCTATTAGATACGCAGTATTTT. Using reference TRBV5-1 and TRBJ2-3 for the parts outside the CDR3, the full variable domain is KAGVTQTPRYLIKTRGQQVTLSCSPISGHRSVSWYQQTPGQGLQFLFEYFSETQRNKGNFPGRFSGRQFSNSRSEMNVSTLELGDSALYLCASSLAGRELLDTQYFGPGTRLTVL.

This clonotype was counted ten times or more. This rearrangement joins TRBV28 to TRBJ1-6; the D is unclear. The CDR3 covers 12 residues. Looked up from germline, CDR1 is MDHEN and CDR2 is SYDVKM. V was trimmed by 4 bases and J by 8 bases, leaving 6 bases between them. The CDR3 loop is CASSSPHSPLHF. CDR3 in DNA: TGTGCCAGCAGTTCGCCCCATTCACCCCTCCACTTT. Looking up the rest from reference TRBV28 and TRBJ1-6 gives the full variable domain: DVKVTQSSRYLVKRTGEKVFLECVQDMDHENMFWYRQDPGLGLRLIYFSYDVKMKEKGDIPEGYSVSREKKERFSLILESASTNQTSMYLCASSSPHSPLHFGNGTRLTVT.

This clonotype was recorded at least ten times. The chain is built from TRBV29-1 and TRBJ2-5; D is possibly TRBD2 (6 bases). Per the germline V gene, CDR1 is SQVTM and CDR2 is ANQGSEA. With 1 base removed from V and 2 bases from J, the gap between germline ends came to 14 bases. The CDR3 has 15 residues. The CDR3 DNA follows: TGCAGCGTTGAAGGTACGGGGGATATGCAAGAGACCCAGTACTTC. This encodes CSVEGTGDMQETQYF.

This clonotype has more than one count but fewer than ten. The genes are TRBV28 and TRBJ2-1; D remains ambiguous. Germline V gene data show CDR1 as MDHEN and CDR2 as SYDVKM. CDR3 size: 15 residues. Between the trimmed V and J ends, which lost 1 base and 4 bases, there was a span of 11 bases. The chain's CDR3 is CASSLLAESYNEQFF. CDR3 nucleotide sequence: TGTGCCAGCAGTTTATTGGCTGAATCTTACAATGAGCAGTTCTTC.

In this sample, this clonotype turned up many times. The chain carries TRBV5-1 and TRBJ2-1, with a possible D match to TRBD2 (6 bases). CDR1 and CDR2 from the germline V gene are SGHRS and YFSETQ. This CDR3 comprises 13 residues. V gave up 1 base and J gave up 6 bases, with 8 bases separating them. This CDR3 is CASSLWTINEQFF. The CDR3 coding sequence is TGCGCCAGCAGCTTGTGGACTATCAATGAGCAGTTCTTC.